The sequence of this TCR beta chain was determined in a study of Graves' ophthalmopathy and Graves' hyperthyroidism. This clonotype appeared many times. J was trimmed by 5 bases and V by 0 bases; bases with no gene match: 6. In germline, CDR1 is MGHRA, CDR2 YSYEKL. The CDR3 consists of 15 residues. RNA served as the template for amplifying TCR beta CDR3 regions. Second-round multiplex PCR came after a first-round RT-PCR that employed HTBI primers. TCRdb used MiXCR to reprocess the multiplex PCR reads, holding one entry per CDR3 protein. Here the sample spans 400,000 or so distinct CDR3 sequences, about a sixth being singletons.

The origin of this receptor is an adult woman with stable Graves' hyperthyroidism. V gene TRBV4-1 combines with J gene TRBJ2-5; TRBD2 matches 7 bases. The sequencing input was peripheral blood. CDR3 sequence: CASSQDWAGVETQYF. In DNA form, the CDR3 reads TGCGCCAGCAGCCAAGATTGGGCGGGAGTGGAGACCCAGTACTTC.